The 8 T cell receptor beta chains reported below all come from one sample, sequenced in a study of blood T cell repertoires in COVID-19 (dated by TCRdb to the early 2020s). Library generation was performed with the immunoSEQ multiplex PCR assay. TCRdb obtained this table from immuneACCESS and retained in-frame rearrangements with V and J assigned. These tables miss some clones; where compared with another copy, unresolved V genes account for less than half of the shortfall, and the remainder is unexplained. Recorded for this sample are fewer than 40,000 clones; 80% to 90% of them occurred a single time. In total, the top ten clones hold roughly 13% of the sample. Sequencing was done on a sample of peripheral blood. Receptors were obtained from a man between 60 and 75 years old with active COVID-19.

V usage is TRBV6-1 and J usage is TRBJ2-3, with TRBD1 as a possible D gene (6 bases). V was clipped by 3 bases and J by 5 bases, with 12 bases between them. Germline V CDR1 and CDR2: MNHNS, SASEGT. CDR3 size: 14 residues. This CDR3 reads CASSDRGVGDTQYF. CDR3 nucleotides: TGTGCCAGCAGTGACAGGGGAGTTGGAGATACGCAGTATTTT.

The chain has TRBV27 and TRBJ2-1; TRBD1 agrees at 9 bases. Germline CDR1 is MNHEY and CDR2 is SMNVEV (reference sequence). V shed 7 bases, J shed 3 bases, and the junction held 19 bases outside the gene matches. The CDR3 is 19 residues long. The CDR3 spells CASTGAGQGRIAFYNEQFF. CDR3 DNA sequence: TGTGCCAGCACCGGGGCGGGACAGGGTAGAATAGCGTTCTACAATGAGCAGTTCTTC.

This chain connects TRBV2 to TRBJ2-7; TRBD1 matches 7 bases. Germline assignment: CDR1 SNHLY and CDR2 FYNNEI. The CDR3 sequence is 12 residues long. V dropped 6 bases and J dropped 4; count of bases not matched to a gene: 3. The CDR3 DNA reads as TGTGCCAGCAGCGAGACAGGGTACGAGCAGTACTTC. Protein: CASSETGYEQYF.

The chain links TRBV10-2 to TRBJ2-7; a weak D match, TRBD1 (6 bases). Germline loops: CDR1 WSHSY, CDR2 SAAADI. Between the trimmed V and J ends, which lost 3 bases and 0 bases, there was a span of 12 bases. CDR3 length: 15 amino acids. CDR3 loop: CASSDRTESSYEQYF. For the CDR3, the DNA is TGCGCCAGCAGTGATCGGACAGAAAGCTCCTACGAGCAGTACTTC.

The gene calls are TRBV20-1 and TRBJ1-6; TRBD1 matches 8 bases. Unmatched junction bases numbered 14, after V lost 3 bases and J lost 10 bases. Looked up from germline, CDR1 is DFQATT and CDR2 is SNEGSKA (reference sequence). The CDR3 is 16 residues long. CDR3 in amino acids: CSASWSTDREYSPLHF. CDR3 in DNA: TGCAGTGCTAGTTGGTCGACGGACAGGGAGTACTCACCCCTCCACTTT.

The rearrangement links TRBV19 to TRBJ1-5; D unresolved. V was trimmed by 8 bases and J by 6 bases, leaving 14 bases between them. This CDR3 spans 13 amino acids. Germline loops: CDR1 LNHDA, CDR2 SQIVND (reference sequence). The CDR3 spells CASGSSGVQPQHF. CDR3 nucleotides: TGTGCCAGTGGGTCAAGCGGGGTTCAGCCCCAGCATTTT.

A few counts support this clone. The chain links TRBV5-1 to TRBJ2-7; 11 bases line up with TRBD2. The CDR3 contains 15 residues. From germline, CDR1 is SGHRS and CDR2 YFSETQ. The V gene end was trimmed by 4 bases and the J gene end by 2 bases; junction bases not matched to a gene: 5. This CDR3 is CASSPTSGVAYEQYF. The CDR3 nucleotides read TGCGCCAGCAGCCCGACTAGCGGGGTCGCCTACGAGCAGTACTTC. Filled out from reference TRBV5-1 and TRBJ2-7, the complete variable domain reads KAGVTQTPRYLIKTRGQQVTLSCSPISGHRSVSWYQQTPGQGLQFLFEYFSETQRNKGNFPGRFSGRQFSNSRSEMNVSTLELGDSALYLCASSPTSGVAYEQYFGPGTRLTVT.

This clone was observed a single time. The chain has TRBV6-4 and TRBJ1-1; a possible D gene is TRBD1 (6 bases). CDR1 and CDR2 from the germline V gene are MRHNA and SNTAGT. CDR3 length: 14 residues. Trimming took 4 bases from V and 3 from J, leaving 12 bases between them. As DNA, the CDR3 is TGTGCCAGCAGTGGCAACAGGGCGGACACTGAAGCTTTCTTT. As protein: CASSGNRADTEAFF.